Listed here is a single TCR beta chain. This sample is drawn from a study of T cell changes during pregnancy in multiple sclerosis. Clones were sequenced by immunoSEQ multiplex PCR, and TCRdb holds only the in-frame ones, with some missing. The sample contains fewer than 90,000 clones, around 94% of which appear only once. Germline-derived CDR1 and CDR2 are MGHRA and YSYEKL. The ends lost 0 bases at V and 7 bases at J; junction bases unmatched: 7. The CDR3 runs to 16 residues. The receptor comes from a female donor in good health, enrolled as a control in a pregnancy study. This chain links TRBV4-1 with TRBJ2-1; TRBD2 agrees at 9 bases. The specimen was peripheral blood, collected after pregnancy. In DNA, the CDR3 is TGCGCCAGCAGCCAAGATTCCAGCGGGAGGTATAATGAGCAGTTCTTC. Encoded protein: CASSQDSSGRYNEQFF.